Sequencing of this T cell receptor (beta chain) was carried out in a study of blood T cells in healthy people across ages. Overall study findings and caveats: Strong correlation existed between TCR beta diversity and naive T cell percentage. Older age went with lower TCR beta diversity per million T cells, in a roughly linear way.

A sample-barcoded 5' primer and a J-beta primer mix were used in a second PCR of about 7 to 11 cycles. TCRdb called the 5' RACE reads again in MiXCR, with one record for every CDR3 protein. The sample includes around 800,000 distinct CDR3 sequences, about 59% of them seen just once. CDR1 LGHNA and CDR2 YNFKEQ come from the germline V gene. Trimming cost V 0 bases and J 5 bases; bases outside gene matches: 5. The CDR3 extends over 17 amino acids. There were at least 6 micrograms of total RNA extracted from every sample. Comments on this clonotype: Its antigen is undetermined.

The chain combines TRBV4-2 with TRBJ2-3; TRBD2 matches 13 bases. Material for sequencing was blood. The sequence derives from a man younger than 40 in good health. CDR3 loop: CASSQDLLAGGRDTQYF. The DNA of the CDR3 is TGTGCCAGCAGCCAAGATCTACTAGCGGGGGGGCGAGATACGCAGTATTTT.